A selection of T cell receptor beta chains follows, all from one sample in a study of T cell changes during pregnancy in multiple sclerosis. The assay was immunoSEQ multiplex PCR, and TCRdb's table has in-frame clones only and misses some. The sample lists tens of thousands of clones; around 90% were seen once. The sequencing used CD4+ T cells from peripheral blood mononuclear cells, collected in the second trimester of pregnancy. Every receptor here comes from a female donor with multiple sclerosis, enrolled in a pregnancy study. Each CDR3 is given with its conserved first and last residue. D genes are given only for firm matches. The size of a clone is reported for some rows only, either as once, few or many, or as a class for expanded clones.

j_call: TRBJ1-1; v_call: TRBV2; d_call: -; clone_size: -; cdr3_aa: CASIQDHTEAFF; cdr3_nt: TGTGCCAGCATACAGGACCACACTGAAGCTTTCTTT
j_call: TRBJ2-7; v_call: TRBV19; d_call: -; clone_size: -; cdr3_aa: CASSITGSSYEQYF; cdr3_nt: TGTGCCAGTAGTATTACCGGGTCTTCCTACGAGCAGTACTTC
j_call: TRBJ2-3; v_call: TRBV5-1; d_call: TRBD2; clone_size: -; cdr3_aa: CASSLAGRGRADTQYF; cdr3_nt: TGCGCCAGCAGCTTGGCCGGGCGGGGGAGAGCAGATACGCAGTATTTT
j_call: TRBJ1-1; v_call: TRBV2; d_call: TRBD1; clone_size: -; cdr3_aa: CASSRGQGARAFF; cdr3_nt: TGTGCCAGCAGTAGGGGACAGGGGGCGAGGGCTTTCTTT
j_call: TRBJ1-1; v_call: TRBV5-1; d_call: TRBD1; clone_size: -; cdr3_aa: CASSLMTGEGTEAFF; cdr3_nt: TGCGCCAGCAGCTTAATGACAGGGGAGGGCACTGAAGCTTTCTTT
j_call: TRBJ2-2; v_call: TRBV27; d_call: TRBD1; clone_size: -; cdr3_aa: CASSTQGQGKTGELFF; cdr3_nt: TGTGCCAGCAGTACCCAGGGACAGGGGAAGACCGGGGAGCTGTTTTTT
j_call: TRBJ2-3; v_call: TRBV27; d_call: TRBD2; clone_size: -; cdr3_aa: CASRRLAIPRDTQYF; cdr3_nt: TGTGCCAGCAGGCGACTAGCGATTCCTCGAGATACGCAGTATTTT
j_call: TRBJ1-2; v_call: TRBV29-1; d_call: -; clone_size: -; cdr3_aa: CSVEGRVSRNYGYTF; cdr3_nt: TGCAGCGTTGAGGGCAGGGTGAGCCGGAACTATGGCTACACCTTC
j_call: TRBJ1-3; v_call: TRBV15; d_call: -; clone_size: -; cdr3_aa: CATSSTQGSGNTIYF; cdr3_nt: TGTGCCACCAGCAGCACACAGGGCTCTGGAAACACCATATATTTT
j_call: TRBJ2-5; v_call: TRBV2; d_call: TRBD1; clone_size: -; cdr3_aa: CASGEQGSGQETQYF; cdr3_nt: TGTGCCAGCGGAGAACAGGGGAGCGGACAAGAGACCCAGTACTTC
j_call: TRBJ2-3; v_call: TRBV7-6; d_call: -; clone_size: -; cdr3_aa: CASSPDRTSTDTQYF; cdr3_nt: TGTGCCAGCAGCCCAGACAGGACTAGCACAGATACGCAGTATTTT
j_call: TRBJ1-5; v_call: TRBV6-1; d_call: -; clone_size: -; cdr3_aa: CASRVQTGNNQPQHF; cdr3_nt: TGTGCCAGCAGGGTCCAGACAGGCAACAATCAGCCCCAGCATTTT
j_call: TRBJ1-5; v_call: TRBV4-2; d_call: -; clone_size: once; cdr3_aa: CASSMGGNQPQHF; cdr3_nt: TGTGCCAGCAGTATGGGGGGAAATCAGCCCCAGCATTTT